Listed below are T cell receptor beta chains from one sample, sequenced in a study of shared clonotypes between healthy human individuals. Some clones are missing from TCRdb's copy, which holds only in-frame ones; the method was immunoSEQ multiplex PCR. Altogether around 690,000 clones are present, 90% being singletons, with the ten largest covering roughly 36%. The specimen was memory CD8+ T cells from PBMCs. The source of these receptors is a young man in good health. Some clones in this sample may be carry-over from other donors' samples. CDR3s include the opening cysteine and the closing phenylalanine or tryptophan. D genes are given only for firm matches. Rows may omit the clone size; those that give it use once, few, many or a size class.

len	d_gene	abundance	j_gene	v_gene	CDR3aa	CDR3nt
14	.	.	TRBJ1-1	TRBV27	CASSFRGTDTEAFF	TGTGCCAGCAGTTTTAGGGGCACGGACACTGAAGCTTTCTTT
16	TRBD1	.	TRBJ2-3	TRBV4-2	CASSQEVGQVTDTQYF	TGTGCCAGCAGCCAAGAAGTGGGACAGGTCACAGATACGCAGTATTTT
12	.	.	TRBJ2-1	TRBV30	CAWSVLGNEQFF	TGTGCCTGGAGTGTATTAGGTAATGAGCAGTTCTTC
15	.	once	TRBJ2-7	TRBV10-1	CASSRFQGIGAEQYF	TGCGCCAGCAGCCGTTTTCAGGGAATAGGAGCCGAGCAGTACTTC
13	TRBD2	.	TRBJ2-1	TRBV2	CASKGLAGNEQFF	TGTGCCAGCAAGGGACTAGCGGGCAATGAGCAGTTCTTC
16	TRBD1	.	TRBJ2-2	TRBV7-9	CASSLVNRGRSGELFF	TGTGCCAGCAGCTTAGTTAACAGGGGGCGCTCCGGGGAGCTGTTTTTT
14	.	.	TRBJ2-7	TRBV7-6	CASSLDPGSYEQYF	TGTGCCAGCAGCTTAGACCCAGGTTCCTACGAGCAGTACTTC
15	.	.	TRBJ1-3	TRBV4-1	CASSQDQGSENTIYF	TGCGCCAGCAGCCAAGATCAGGGTTCGGAAAACACCATATATTTT
12	.	.	TRBJ2-1	TRBV7-8	CASSLERPGLFF	TGTGCCAGCAGCTTAGAGAGACCCGGCCTGTTCTTC
14	.	.	TRBJ2-3	TRBV2	CASSVEGLPDTQYF	TGTGCCAGCAGTGTGGAAGGGCTGCCAGATACGCAGTATTTT
16	.	.	TRBJ2-7	TRBV27	CASSPSTGTRNYEQYF	TGTGCCAGCAGTCCATCAACCGGGACCCGAAACTACGAGCAGTACTTC
16	TRBD2	.	TRBJ2-1	TRBV27	CASRQLAVSSYNEQFF	TGTGCCAGCAGGCAACTAGCGGTAAGCTCCTACAATGAGCAGTTCTTC
19	TRBD2	.	TRBJ2-1	TRBV5-1	CASSPRGLAGAPVDHEQFF	TGCGCCAGCAGCCCCCGGGGACTAGCGGGAGCCCCGGTGGACCATGAGCAGTTCTTC
12	.	once	TRBJ2-3	TRBV7-3	CASREGQITQYF	TGTGCCAGCAGGGAAGGGCAGATAACGCAGTATTTT
14	.	.	TRBJ2-7	TRBV2	CASSDFRGTYEQYF	TGTGCCAGCAGTGACTTCCGTGGGACCTACGAGCAGTACTTC
15	.	.	TRBJ2-7	TRBV4-1	CASSQDPRPSYEQYF	TGCGCCAGCAGCCAAGACCCCCGGCCCTCCTACGAGCAGTACTTC
17	TRBD2	.	TRBJ2-1	TRBV28	CASSLLEREGLNNEQFF	TGTGCCAGCAGTTTACTAGAGCGGGAGGGGTTAAACAATGAGCAGTTCTTC
14	TRBD1	.	TRBJ2-2	TRBV27	CASSWTGATGELFF	TGTGCCAGCAGCTGGACAGGGGCCACCGGGGAGCTGTTTTTT
17	.	.	TRBJ2-1	TRBV7-9	CASSTRDFPSSYNEQFF	TGTGCCAGCAGCACCAGGGACTTCCCGAGCTCCTACAATGAGCAGTTCTTC
14	.	once	TRBJ2-5	TRBV28	CASRPGRVWETQYF	TGTGCCAGTCGACCGGGACGAGTGTGGGAGACCCAGTACTTC
13	.	.	TRBJ2-7	TRBV9	CASSGTASYEQYF	TGTGCCAGCAGCGGAACAGCCTCCTACGAGCAGTACTTC
13	TRBD1	.	TRBJ1-5	TRBV19	CASDRGGNQPQHF	TGTGCCAGTGACAGGGGCGGCAATCAGCCCCAGCATTTT
13	.	.	TRBJ1-1	TRBV9	CASSAQGPTEAFF	TGTGCCAGCAGCGCCCAGGGCCCCACTGAAGCTTTCTTT
16	.	.	TRBJ1-1	TRBV18	CASSPLSTDMNTEAFF	TGTGCCAGCTCACCACTTAGCACAGACATGAACACTGAAGCTTTCTTT
17	TRBD1	.	TRBJ1-5	TRBV10-3	CAIRPTGAPTSNQPQHF	TGTGCCATCAGGCCCACAGGGGCCCCAACTAGCAATCAGCCCCAGCATTTT
12	.	.	TRBJ2-1	TRBV11-2	CASSLIRIEQFF	TGTGCCAGCAGCTTAATCCGGATAGAGCAGTTCTTC
16	.	.	TRBJ1-5	TRBV19	CASSIDGRGLGQPQHF	TGTGCCAGTAGTATAGACGGTCGGGGGCTTGGGCAGCCCCAGCATTTT
17	.	.	TRBJ1-6	TRBV6-1	CASSELRRGRYNSPLHF	TGTGCCAGCAGTGAACTTAGGAGAGGGAGATATAATTCACCCCTCCACTTT
16	TRBD2	.	TRBJ2-1	TRBV27	CASSVVRLAGENEQFF	TGTGCCAGCAGTGTAGTACGGCTAGCGGGAGAGAATGAGCAGTTCTTC
14	TRBD1	few	TRBJ1-5	TRBV7-9	CASSPGTGNQPQHF	TGTGCCAGCAGCCCAGGGACAGGCAATCAGCCCCAGCATTTT
19	TRBD2	once	TRBJ2-7	TRBV27	CASRTEGLAGTSFPYEQYF	TGTGCCAGCAGAACAGAAGGACTAGCGGGGACTTCGTTCCCCTACGAGCAGTACTTC
14	TRBD1	.	TRBJ1-4	TRBV5-1	CASSSGQGFEKLFF	TGCGCCAGCAGCTCTGGACAGGGGTTTGAAAAACTGTTTTTT
15	.	.	TRBJ2-1	TRBV4-3	CASSQVGVPSNEQFF	TGCGCCAGCAGCCAAGTTGGAGTGCCGTCCAATGAGCAGTTCTTC
11	.	.	TRBJ1-1	TRBV20-1	CSASRRTEAFF	TGCAGTGCTAGCCGGCGGACTGAAGCTTTCTTT
13	.	.	TRBJ2-7	TRBV7-6	CASSLGRSYEQYF	TGTGCCAGCAGCTTAGGTCGGTCCTACGAGCAGTACTTC
13	.	.	TRBJ2-1	TRBV7-9	CASSSLGNNEQFF	TGTGCCAGCAGCAGCCTGGGGAACAATGAGCAGTTCTTC
13	.	once	TRBJ1-2	TRBV29-1	CSVEGLTGDGYTF	TGCAGCGTTGAAGGGCTCACTGGAGATGGCTACACCTTC
17	.	.	TRBJ2-2	TRBV9	CASSVGGPLGPTGELFF	TGTGCCAGCAGCGTAGGTGGTCCATTGGGACCCACCGGGGAGCTGTTTTTT
15	.	.	TRBJ1-3	TRBV13	CASSSGRGSGNTIYF	TGTGCCAGCAGCTCGGGACGGGGCTCTGGAAACACCATATATTTT
16	TRBD1	.	TRBJ2-7	TRBV18	CASSPDPGTGAYEQYF	TGTGCCAGCTCACCCGACCCAGGGACAGGGGCCTACGAGCAGTACTTC
18	TRBD2	.	TRBJ2-3	TRBV5-4	CASRGGTGGTSGTDTQYF	TGTGCCAGCAGGGGGGGGACAGGCGGGACTAGCGGCACAGATACGCAGTATTTT
14	.	.	TRBJ2-7	TRBV27	CASSLYRQSYEQYF	TGTGCCAGCAGTTTATATCGCCAATCCTACGAGCAGTACTTC
19	.	.	TRBJ1-5	TRBV29-1	CSVEDLGTRERRGNQPQHF	TGCAGCGTTGAAGATCTTGGGACAAGGGAGCGACGGGGCAATCAGCCCCAGCATTTT
16	TRBD2	.	TRBJ2-2	TRBV11-3	CASSSIPSGRSGELFF	TGTGCCAGCAGCTCTATACCTAGCGGGAGATCCGGGGAGCTGTTTTTT
15	TRBD1	.	TRBJ2-3	TRBV11-3	CASSPWGQGTDTQYF	TGTGCCAGCAGCCCATGGGGACAGGGCACAGATACGCAGTATTTT
12	.	.	TRBJ2-1	TRBV5-6	CASSPVGNEQFF	TGTGCCAGCAGCCCGGTGGGGAATGAGCAGTTCTTC
15	TRBD1	.	TRBJ2-7	TRBV30	CAWSSKQGAPYEQYF	TGTGCCTGGAGTAGCAAACAGGGGGCTCCCTACGAGCAGTACTTC
14	.	.	TRBJ2-7	TRBV27	CASSLGAKGYEQYF	TGTGCCAGCAGTTTAGGCGCGAAGGGCTACGAGCAGTACTTC
17	TRBD2	once	TRBJ2-3	TRBV19	CASSTQIPGLAADTQYF	TGTGCCAGTAGTACTCAAATACCGGGACTAGCCGCAGATACGCAGTATTTT
14	.	.	TRBJ2-7	TRBV6-5	CASSYTRTANEQYF	TGTGCCAGCAGTTACACCCGGACGGCGAACGAGCAGTACTTC
15	.	.	TRBJ2-7	TRBV27	CASSFLSVGSYEQYF	TGTGCCAGCAGTTTTCTCAGTGTCGGATCCTACGAGCAGTACTTC
14	TRBD2	.	TRBJ2-1	TRBV29-1	CSVLGTSGYNEQFF	TGCAGCGTCTTAGGGACTAGTGGATACAATGAGCAGTTCTTC
14	.	.	TRBJ2-2	TRBV5-1	CASSGDIFTGELFF	TGCGCCAGCAGCGGGGACATCTTCACCGGGGAGCTGTTTTTT
13	.	.	TRBJ2-1	TRBV7-9	CASISDAYNEQFF	TGTGCCTCGATTAGCGATGCCTACAATGAGCAGTTCTTC